This TCR beta chain was retrieved from a study of T cells after yellow fever vaccination. Overall study findings and caveats: The study noted that FACS-sorted repertoires could contain abundant clonotypes contaminating from the bulk population.

TCRdb called the 5' RACE reads again in MiXCR, with one record for every CDR3 protein. This table holds more than 90,000 distinct CDR3 sequences, roughly 6.8% found once. This clonotype was found many times. The antigen is not known. The germline gives CDR1 SGHNT, CDR2 YYREEE (reference sequence). The length of the CDR3 is 12 residues. The V end was cut by 1 base, the J end by 4 bases, with 5 bases between. This specimen consisted of CD4+ T cells sorted from PBMCs, obtained about 41 days after the first yellow fever vaccination. This TCR was sampled from a young man who received the YFV17D yellow fever vaccine. The chain uses TRBV5-4 and TRBJ2-5; D is unclear. This CDR3 is CASSLYGETQYF. In DNA, the CDR3 is TGTGCCAGCAGCTTGTACGGAGAGACCCAGTACTTC.